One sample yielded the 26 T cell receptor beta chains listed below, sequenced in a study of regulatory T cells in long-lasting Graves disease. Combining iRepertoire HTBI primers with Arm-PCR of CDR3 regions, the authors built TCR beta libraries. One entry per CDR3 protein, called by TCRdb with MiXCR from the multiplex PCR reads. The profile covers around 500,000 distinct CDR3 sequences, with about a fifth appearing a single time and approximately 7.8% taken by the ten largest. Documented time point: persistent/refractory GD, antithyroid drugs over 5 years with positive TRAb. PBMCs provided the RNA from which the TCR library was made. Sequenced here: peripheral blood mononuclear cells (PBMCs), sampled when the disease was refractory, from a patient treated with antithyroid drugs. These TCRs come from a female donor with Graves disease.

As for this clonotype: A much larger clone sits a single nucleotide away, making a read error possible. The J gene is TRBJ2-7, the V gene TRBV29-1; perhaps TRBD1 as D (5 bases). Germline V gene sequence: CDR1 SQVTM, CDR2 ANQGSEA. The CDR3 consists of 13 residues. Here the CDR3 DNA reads TGCAGCATTGATGGGGCGTCCTCCTACGAGCAGTACTTC. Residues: CSIDGASSYEQYF.

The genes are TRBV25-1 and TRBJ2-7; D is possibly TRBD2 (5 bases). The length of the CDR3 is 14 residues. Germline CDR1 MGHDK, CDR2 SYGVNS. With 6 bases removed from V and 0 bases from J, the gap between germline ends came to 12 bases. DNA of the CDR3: TGTGCCAGCAGCGCGGGCCACAGCTCCTACGAGCAGTACTTC. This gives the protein CASSAGHSSYEQYF.

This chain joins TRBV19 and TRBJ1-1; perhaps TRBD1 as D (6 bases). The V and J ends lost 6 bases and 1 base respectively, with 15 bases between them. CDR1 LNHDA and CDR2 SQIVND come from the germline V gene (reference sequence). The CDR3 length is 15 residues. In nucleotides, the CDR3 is TGTGCCAGTAGCCAACTACCGGGACAGAACACTGAAGCTTTCTTT. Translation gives CASSQLPGQNTEAFF.

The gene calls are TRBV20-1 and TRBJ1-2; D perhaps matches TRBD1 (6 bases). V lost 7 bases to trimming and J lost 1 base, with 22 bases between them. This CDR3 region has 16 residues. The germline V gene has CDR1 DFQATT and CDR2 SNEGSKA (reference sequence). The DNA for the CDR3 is TGCAGTGTTAGTATCATAGAACAGGGTATTAACTATGGCTACACCTTC. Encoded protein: CSVSIIEQGINYGYTF.

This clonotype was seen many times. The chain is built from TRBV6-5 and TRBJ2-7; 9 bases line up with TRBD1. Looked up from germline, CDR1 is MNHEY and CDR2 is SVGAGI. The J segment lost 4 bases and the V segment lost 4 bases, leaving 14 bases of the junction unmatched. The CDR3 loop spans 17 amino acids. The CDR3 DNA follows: TGTGCCAGCAGTTTAGAGGCGGGACAGGGTGTCCCTTACGAGCAGTACTTC. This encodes CASSLEAGQGVPYEQYF.

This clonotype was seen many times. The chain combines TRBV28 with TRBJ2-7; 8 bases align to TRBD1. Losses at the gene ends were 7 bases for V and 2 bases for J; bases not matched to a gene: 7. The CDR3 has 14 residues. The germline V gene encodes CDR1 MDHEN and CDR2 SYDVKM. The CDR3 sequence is CASTPWTGTYEQYF. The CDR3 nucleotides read TGTGCCAGCACTCCCTGGACAGGGACCTACGAGCAGTACTTC.

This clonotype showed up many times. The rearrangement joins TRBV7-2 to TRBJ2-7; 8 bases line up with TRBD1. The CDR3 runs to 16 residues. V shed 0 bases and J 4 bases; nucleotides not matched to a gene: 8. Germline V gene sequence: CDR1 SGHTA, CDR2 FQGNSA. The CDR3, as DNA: TGTGCCAGCAGCTTAGCGTTGTCAGGGGGCTTGTACGAGCAGTACTTC. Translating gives CASSLALSGGLYEQYF.

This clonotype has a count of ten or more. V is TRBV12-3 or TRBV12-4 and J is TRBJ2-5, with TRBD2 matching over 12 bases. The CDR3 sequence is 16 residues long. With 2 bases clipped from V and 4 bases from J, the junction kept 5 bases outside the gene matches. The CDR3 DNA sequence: TGTGCCAGCAGTTTAATGGCTAGCGGGAGGGGAGAGACCCAGTACTTC. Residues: CASSLMASGRGETQYF.

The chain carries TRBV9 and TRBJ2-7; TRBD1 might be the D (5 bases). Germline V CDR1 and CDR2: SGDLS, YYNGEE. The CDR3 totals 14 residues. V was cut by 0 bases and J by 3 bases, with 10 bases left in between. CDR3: CASSVGWTSYEQYF. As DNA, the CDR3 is TGTGCCAGCAGCGTAGGGTGGACAAGCTACGAGCAGTACTTC.

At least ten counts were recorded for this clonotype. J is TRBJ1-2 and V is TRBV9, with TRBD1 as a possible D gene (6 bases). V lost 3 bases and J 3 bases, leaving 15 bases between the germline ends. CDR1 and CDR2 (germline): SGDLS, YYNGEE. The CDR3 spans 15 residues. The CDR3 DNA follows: TGTGCCAGCAGCGAGTGGCCAGGGGCGGACTATGGCTACACCTTC. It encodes CASSEWPGADYGYTF.

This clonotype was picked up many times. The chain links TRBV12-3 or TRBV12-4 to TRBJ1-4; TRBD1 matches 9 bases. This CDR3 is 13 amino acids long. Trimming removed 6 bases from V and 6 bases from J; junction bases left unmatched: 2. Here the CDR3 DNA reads TGTGCCAGCAGGGGACAGGGATATGAAAAACTGTTTTTT. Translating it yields CASRGQGYEKLFF.

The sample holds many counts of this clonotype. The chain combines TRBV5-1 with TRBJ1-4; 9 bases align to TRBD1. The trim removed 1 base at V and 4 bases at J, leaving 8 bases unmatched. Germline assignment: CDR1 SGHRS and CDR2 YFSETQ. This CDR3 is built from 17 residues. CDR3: CASSLLPPGQGNEKLFF. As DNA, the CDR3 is TGCGCCAGCAGCTTGCTTCCTCCGGGACAGGGTAATGAAAAACTGTTTTTT. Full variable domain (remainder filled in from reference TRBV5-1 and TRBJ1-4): KAGVTQTPRYLIKTRGQQVTLSCSPISGHRSVSWYQQTPGQGLQFLFEYFSETQRNKGNFPGRFSGRQFSNSRSEMNVSTLELGDSALYLCASSLLPPGQGNEKLFFGSGTQLSVL.

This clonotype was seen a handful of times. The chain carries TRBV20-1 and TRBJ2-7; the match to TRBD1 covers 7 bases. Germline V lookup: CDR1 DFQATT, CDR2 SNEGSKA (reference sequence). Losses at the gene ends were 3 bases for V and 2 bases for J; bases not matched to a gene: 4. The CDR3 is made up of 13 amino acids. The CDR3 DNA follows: TGCAGTGCTAGCCGGGACAGTGCCTACGAGCAGTACTTC. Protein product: CSASRDSAYEQYF.

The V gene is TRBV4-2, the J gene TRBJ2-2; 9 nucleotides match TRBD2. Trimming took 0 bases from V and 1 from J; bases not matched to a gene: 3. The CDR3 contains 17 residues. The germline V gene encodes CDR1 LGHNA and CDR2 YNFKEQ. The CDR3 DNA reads TGTGCCAGCAGCCAAGATCCTAGCGGGATGAACACCGGGGAGCTGTTTTTT. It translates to CASSQDPSGMNTGELFF.

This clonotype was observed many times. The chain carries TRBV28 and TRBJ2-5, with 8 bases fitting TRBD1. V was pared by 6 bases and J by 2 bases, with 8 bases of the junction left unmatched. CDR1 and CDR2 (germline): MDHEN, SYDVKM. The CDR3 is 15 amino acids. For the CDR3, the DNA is TGTGCCAGCAGCCAAGGGACAGGCCAACAAGAGACCCAGTACTTC. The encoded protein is CASSQGTGQQETQYF.

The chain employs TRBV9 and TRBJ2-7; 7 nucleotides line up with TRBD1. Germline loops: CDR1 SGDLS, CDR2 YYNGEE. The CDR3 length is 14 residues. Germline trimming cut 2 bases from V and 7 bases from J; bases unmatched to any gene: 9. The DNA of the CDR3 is TGTGCCAGCAGCGTGGGAGAGGGGGCGGATGAGCAGTACTTC. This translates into CASSVGEGADEQYF.

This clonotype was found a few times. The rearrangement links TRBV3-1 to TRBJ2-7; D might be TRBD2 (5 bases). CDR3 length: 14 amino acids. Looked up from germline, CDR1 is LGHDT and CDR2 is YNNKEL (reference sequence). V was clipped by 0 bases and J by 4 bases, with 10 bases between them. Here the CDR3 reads CASSQDPSMYEQYF. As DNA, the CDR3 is TGTGCCAGCAGCCAAGATCCTAGCATGTACGAGCAGTACTTC.

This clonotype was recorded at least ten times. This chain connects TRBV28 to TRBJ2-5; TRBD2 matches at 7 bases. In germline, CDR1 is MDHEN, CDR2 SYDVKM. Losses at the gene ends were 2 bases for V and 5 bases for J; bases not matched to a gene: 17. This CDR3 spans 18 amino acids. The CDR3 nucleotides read TGTGCCAGCAGTTTACCGCCGACTAGCAGTCCACATTGGGAGACCCAGTACTTC. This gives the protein CASSLPPTSSPHWETQYF. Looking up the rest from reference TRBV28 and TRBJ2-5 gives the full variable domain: DVKVTQSSRYLVKRTGEKVFLECVQDMDHENMFWYRQDPGLGLRLIYFSYDVKMKEKGDIPEGYSVSREKKERFSLILESASTNQTSMYLCASSLPPTSSPHWETQYFGPGTRLLVL.

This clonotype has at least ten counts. CDR3 DNA: TGTGCCAGTAGTCCTACGACGAGGACTGAAGCTTTCTTT. It encodes CASSPTTRTEAFF. The chain employs TRBV19 and TRBJ1-1; D remains unclear. CDR1 is LNHDA and CDR2 is SQIVND in the germline V gene (reference sequence). The CDR3 spans 13 residues. Trimming removed 5 bases at V and 5 bases at J, with 12 bases between.

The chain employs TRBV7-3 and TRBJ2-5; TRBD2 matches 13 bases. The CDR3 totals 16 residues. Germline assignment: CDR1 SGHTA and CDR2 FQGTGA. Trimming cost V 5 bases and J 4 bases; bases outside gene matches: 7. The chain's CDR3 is CASSETSGRAGETQYF. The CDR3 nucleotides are TGTGCCAGCAGCGAAACTAGCGGGAGGGCCGGAGAGACCCAGTACTTC.

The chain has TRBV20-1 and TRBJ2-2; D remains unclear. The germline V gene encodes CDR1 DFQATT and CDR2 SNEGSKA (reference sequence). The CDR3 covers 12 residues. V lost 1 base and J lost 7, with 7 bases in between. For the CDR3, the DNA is TGCAGTGCTAGAGGTCTGGTCGGGGAGCTGTTTTTT. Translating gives CSARGLVGELFF.

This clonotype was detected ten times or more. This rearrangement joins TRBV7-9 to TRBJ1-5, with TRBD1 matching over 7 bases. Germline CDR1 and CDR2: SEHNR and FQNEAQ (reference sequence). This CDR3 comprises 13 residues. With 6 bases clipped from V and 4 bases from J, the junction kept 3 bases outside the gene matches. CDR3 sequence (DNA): TGTGCCAGCAGTTCAGGGGGAAATCAGCCCCAGCATTTT. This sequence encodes CASSSGGNQPQHF.

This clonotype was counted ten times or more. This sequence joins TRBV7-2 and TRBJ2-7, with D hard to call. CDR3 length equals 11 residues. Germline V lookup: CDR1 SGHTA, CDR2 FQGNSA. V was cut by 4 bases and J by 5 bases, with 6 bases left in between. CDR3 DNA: TGTGCCAGCAGCTCGGCCAACGAGCAGTACTTC. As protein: CASSSANEQYF.

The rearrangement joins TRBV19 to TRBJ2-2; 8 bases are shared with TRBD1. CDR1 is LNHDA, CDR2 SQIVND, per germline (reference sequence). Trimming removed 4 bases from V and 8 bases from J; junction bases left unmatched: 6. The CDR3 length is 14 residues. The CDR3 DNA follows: TGTGCCAGTAGTACTTGGACAGGGTCAGGGGAGCTGTTTTTT. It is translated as CASSTWTGSGELFF.

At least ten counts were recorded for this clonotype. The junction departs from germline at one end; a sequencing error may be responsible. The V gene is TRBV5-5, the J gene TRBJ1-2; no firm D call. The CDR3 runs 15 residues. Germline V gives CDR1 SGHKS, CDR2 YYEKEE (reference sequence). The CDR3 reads CASSLGDGINYGYTF. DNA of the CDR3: TGCGCCAGCAGCTTGGGAGACGGGATTAACTATGGCTACACCTTC.

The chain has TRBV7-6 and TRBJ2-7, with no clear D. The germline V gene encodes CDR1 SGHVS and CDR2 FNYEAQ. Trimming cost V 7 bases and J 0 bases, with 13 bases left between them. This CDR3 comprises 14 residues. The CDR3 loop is CASTPTVLSYEQYF. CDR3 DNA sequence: TGTGCCAGCACCCCAACGGTCCTCTCCTACGAGCAGTACTTC. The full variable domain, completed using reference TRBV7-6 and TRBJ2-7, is GAGVSQSPRYKVTKRGQDVALRCDPISGHVSLYWYRQALGQGPEFLTYFNYEAQQDKSGLPNDRFSAERPEGSISTLTIQRTEQRDSAMYRCASTPTVLSYEQYFGPGTRLTVT.